The 32 T cell receptor beta chains listed next were all sequenced from one sample in a study of blood T cell repertoires in COVID-19. The table came from immunoSEQ multiplex PCR; TCRdb's copy has only in-frame clones and leaves some out. The sample consists of 200,000 or so clones, about 82% of them appearing once. The sample taken for sequencing was peripheral blood. These receptors came from a woman aged 30 to 39 with acute or convalescent COVID-19.

The genes are TRBV29-1 and TRBJ1-4; D is undetermined. CDR1 is SQVTM and CDR2 is ANQGSEA in the germline V gene. CDR3 length equals 14 residues. V was trimmed by 4 bases and J by 4 bases, leaving 13 bases between them. The CDR3 sequence is CSVGSARDNEKLFF. The CDR3 bases are TGCAGCGTTGGTTCTGCGAGGGATAATGAAAAACTGTTTTTT.

This sequence joins TRBV5-1 and TRBJ2-5; 12 nucleotides line up with TRBD2. The germline gives CDR1 SGHRS, CDR2 YFSETQ. The CDR3 consists of 15 residues. V lost 5 bases, J lost 7 bases, and 9 bases stayed unmatched. CDR3 loop: CASRPSSGGAGTQYF. For the CDR3, the DNA is TGCGCCAGCAGACCGTCTAGCGGGGGGGCCGGGACCCAGTACTTC.

V gene TRBV7-2 combines with J gene TRBJ2-3, with 16 bases identical to TRBD2. V trimming: 0 bases; J trimming: 7 bases; junction bases outside the gene matches: 7. Germline V lookup: CDR1 SGHTA, CDR2 FQGNSA. The CDR3 has 18 amino acids. The CDR3 sequence: CASSLAPGTSGGANTQYF. The CDR3 region has the DNA TGTGCCAGCAGCTTAGCGCCAGGGACTAGCGGGGGGGCCAATACGCAGTATTTT.

The table lists this clone with a count of one. This CDR3 is CASSSNDRGSYNEQFF. CDR3 in DNA: TGTGCCAGCAGTTCGAACGACAGGGGATCCTACAATGAGCAGTTCTTC. The chain links TRBV7-7 to TRBJ2-1, with 8 nucleotides matching TRBD1. From germline, CDR1 is SSHAT and CDR2 FNYEAQ (reference sequence). The CDR3 is 16 amino acids. The V gene end was trimmed by 6 bases and the J gene end by 1 base; junction bases not matched to a gene: 8.

This clone was recorded a few times. J is TRBJ2-6 and V is TRBV28; D is possibly TRBD1 (6 bases). Germline CDR1 and CDR2: MDHEN and SYDVKM. The CDR3 has 15 residues. V was cut by 5 bases and J by 2 bases, with 10 bases left in between. CDR3 sequence reads: CASSRAGAGANVLTF. The CDR3, as DNA: TGTGCCAGCAGTCGCGCAGGGGCTGGGGCCAACGTCCTGACTTTC.

The V call is TRBV28, the J call TRBJ2-1, with 11 bases matching TRBD2. The CDR3 runs to 17 residues. The V gene end was trimmed by 4 bases and the J gene end by 7 bases; junction bases not matched to a gene: 12. The V gene's germline CDR1 is MDHEN and CDR2 SYDVKM. CDR3 residues: CASSSPFSGRARNEQFF. The CDR3 nucleotides are TGTGCCAGCAGTTCCCCCTTTAGCGGGAGGGCCAGGAATGAGCAGTTCTTC.

The chain joins TRBV16 to TRBJ1-2; weak D call: TRBD1 (5 bases). Germline values: CDR1 KGHSY, CDR2 FQNENV. The ends were cut back, 3 bases at V and 7 bases at J, with 24 bases in the middle. The CDR3 spans 17 residues. As DNA, the CDR3 is TGTGCCAGCAGCCAGATTCAGACAGCCATTAAAAAACGTGGCTACACCTTC. This codes for CASSQIQTAIKKRGYTF. The complete variable domain, with remaining parts taken from reference TRBV16 and TRBJ1-2, reads GEEVAQTPKHLVRGEGQKAKLYCAPIKGHSYVFWYQQVLKNEFKFLISFQNENVFDETGMPKERFSAKCLPNSPCSLEIQATKLEDSAVYFCASSQIQTAIKKRGYTFGSGTRLTVV.

In its sample, this clone was seen once. The chain is built from TRBV5-1 and TRBJ2-1, with D perhaps matching TRBD2 (5 bases). V shed 3 bases and J shed 2 bases, with 15 bases lying between them. The CDR3 runs to 16 residues. The germline CDR1 and CDR2 sequences are SGHRS and YFSETQ. The CDR3 DNA reads as TGCGCCAGCAGCTGGGTGGCGGGCTCAACCTACAATGAGCAGTTCTTC. As protein: CASSWVAGSTYNEQFF.

This clone was counted a single time. This chain uses TRBV5-1 with TRBJ2-2; D is ambiguous. Trimming removed 0 bases at V and 6 bases at J, with 3 bases between. Germline-derived CDR1 and CDR2 are SGHRS and YFSETQ. This CDR3 region has 12 residues. The CDR3 region is CASSLAAGELFF. The CDR3 DNA is TGCGCCAGCAGCTTGGCGGCCGGGGAGCTGTTTTTT.

The V call is TRBV12-3 or TRBV12-4, the J call TRBJ1-1, with no clear D. The ends were cut back, 8 bases at V and 11 bases at J, with 12 bases in the middle. The CDR3 covers 10 residues. DNA of the CDR3: TGTGCCAGCGGAGTGGTTCAGGCTTTCTTT. This sequence encodes CASGVVQAFF.

The rearrangement joins TRBV11-2 to TRBJ1-3; D ambiguous. The V end lost 2 bases, the J end lost 0 bases, and 8 bases lay between the germline ends. The CDR3 sequence is 15 residues long. Germline values: CDR1 SGHAT, CDR2 FQNNGV. The CDR3 coding sequence is TGTGCCAGCAGCTTAAACAGTGACTCTGGAAACACCATATATTTT. This codes for CASSLNSDSGNTIYF.

The V call is TRBV5-6, the J call TRBJ1-2; 7 bases match TRBD1. The CDR3 runs 14 residues. The V gene end was trimmed by 0 bases and the J gene end by 4 bases; junction bases not matched to a gene: 3. CDR1 and CDR2 from the germline V gene are SGHDT and YYEEEE. CDR3 region: CASSLEAGGYGYTF. The CDR3 nucleotides read TGTGCCAGCAGCTTGGAAGCAGGGGGCTATGGCTACACCTTC.

This rearrangement joins TRBV7-2 to TRBJ2-3; 7 bases are a match to TRBD1. This CDR3 region has 15 residues. The V gene end was trimmed by 1 base and the J gene end by 3 bases; junction bases not matched to a gene: 4. The germline V gene has CDR1 SGHTA and CDR2 FQGNSA. The CDR3 reads CASSLGGGGTDTQYF. CDR3 coding DNA: TGTGCCAGCAGCTTAGGAGGGGGCGGGACAGATACGCAGTATTTT.

The CDR3: CASSRQGDAEAFF. The CDR3 DNA sequence: TGTGCCAGCAGCCGACAGGGGGACGCTGAAGCTTTCTTT. The gene calls are TRBV2 and TRBJ1-1; 9 bases are shared with TRBD1. Trimming at V came to 6 bases and at J to 6 bases, leaving 5 bases not matched to a gene. Germline CDR1 reads SNHLY; CDR2 reads FYNNEI. This CDR3 has 13 amino acids.

The chain links TRBV4-3 to TRBJ1-4; D may be TRBD1 (5 bases). Trimming took off 3 bases at V and 8 bases at J, with 13 bases between the two ends. Germline V gene lookup returns CDR1 LGHNA and CDR2 YSLEER. CDR3 length: 14 residues. Here the CDR3 DNA reads TGCGCCAGCAGCCAGGATGAAAGGGGAGAAAAACTGTTTTTT. It translates to CASSQDERGEKLFF.

This chain connects TRBV6-5 to TRBJ2-7; 9 nucleotides match TRBD1. After removal of 4 bases from V and 3 bases from J, the junction contained 4 bases not matched to a gene. From germline, CDR1 is MNHEY and CDR2 SVGAGI. This CDR3 contains 14 residues. The CDR3 DNA follows: TGTGCCAGCAGTTCGGGGACAGGGTTCTACGAGCAGTACTTC. Amino acid sequence: CASSSGTGFYEQYF.

The rearrangement uses TRBV6-5 and TRBJ2-7; perhaps TRBD1 as D (5 bases). Germline V lookup: CDR1 MNHEY, CDR2 SVGAGI. This CDR3 region has 16 residues. Trimming shortened V by 0 bases and J by 4 bases, and 16 bases separated the two germline ends. CDR3 in DNA: TGTGCCAGCAGTTACTCCGACAGCCAAGCAGGGTACGAGCAGTACTTC. It translates to CASSYSDSQAGYEQYF.

The chain joins TRBV7-9 to TRBJ1-5; a possible D gene is TRBD1 (5 bases). This CDR3 contains 14 residues. The germline V gene has CDR1 SEHNR and CDR2 FQNEAQ (reference sequence). With 4 bases removed from V and 4 bases from J, the gap between germline ends came to 11 bases. The CDR3 DNA sequence: TGTGCCAGCAGCTACGACAGCCCTAATCAGCCCCAGCATTTT. This encodes CASSYDSPNQPQHF.

This clone has at least ten counts. The chain is built from TRBV15 and TRBJ2-4; 11 bases are a match to TRBD2. Looked up from germline, CDR1 is LNHNV and CDR2 is YYDKDF (reference sequence). The CDR3 is made up of 18 amino acids. V gave up 0 bases and J gave up 0 bases; unmatched junction bases: 4. The CDR3 reads CATSRETSGVLAKNIQYF. CDR3 bases: TGTGCCACCAGCAGAGAGACTAGCGGGGTCTTAGCCAAAAACATTCAGTACTTC.

The CDR3 DNA reads as TGTGCCAGCAGCGTAGAAGGAGGGGCCCCGATCGGATACTATGGCTACACCTTC. This translates into CASSVEGGAPIGYYGYTF. This rearrangement joins TRBV9 to TRBJ1-2, with a weak D call TRBD1 (5 bases). Trimming took 0 bases from V and 3 from J, leaving 21 bases between them. There are 18 residues in the CDR3. Germline V lookup: CDR1 SGDLS, CDR2 YYNGEE.

This clone occurred once. V usage is TRBV30 and J usage is TRBJ2-3, with 8 nucleotides matching TRBD2. Germline loops: CDR1 GTSNPN, CDR2 SVGIG (reference sequence). The CDR3 is 14 residues long. The J segment lost 7 bases and the V segment lost 4 bases, leaving 10 bases of the junction unmatched. The CDR3 DNA follows: TGTGCCTGGACCCCGGCAGCGGGGGCGAATACGCAGTATTTT. As protein: CAWTPAAGANTQYF. The full variable domain, completed using reference TRBV30 and TRBJ2-3, is SQTIHQWPATLVQPVGSPLSLECTVEGTSNPNLYWYRQAAGRGLQLLFYSVGIGQISSEVPQNLSASRPQDRQFILSSKKLLLSDSGFYLCAWTPAAGANTQYFGPGTRLTVL.

The chain couples TRBV9 to TRBJ1-5; 9 positions agree with TRBD1. Trimming took 4 bases from V and 1 from J; bases not matched to a gene: 12. The CDR3 covers 18 residues. Germline V gives CDR1 SGDLS, CDR2 YYNGEE. CDR3 nucleotide sequence: TGTGCCAGCAGCCCGGGACAGGGAGGGGGTGGCAGCAATCAGCCCCAGCATTTT. Its translation: CASSPGQGGGGSNQPQHF. The variable domain in full, with the rest retrieved from reference TRBV9 and TRBJ1-5, is DSGVTQTPKHLITATGQRVTLRCSPRSGDLSVYWYQQSLDQGLQFLIQYYNGEERAKGNILERFSAQQFPDLHSELNLSSLELGDSALYFCASSPGQGGGGSNQPQHFGDGTRLSIL.

J is TRBJ1-4 and V is TRBV18; 11 nucleotides match TRBD1. The CDR3 covers 15 residues. The V segment lost 8 bases and the J segment 6 bases; nucleotides outside the gene matches: 8. The germline V gene encodes CDR1 KGHSH and CDR2 LQKENI. The CDR3 here is CASHAPGQGDEKLFF. The CDR3 bases are TGTGCCAGCCACGCACCGGGACAGGGGGATGAAAAACTGTTTTTT.

Relative to its sample, this clone is medium-sized. J is TRBJ2-1 and V is TRBV6-4; D is ambiguous. The CDR3 runs to 15 residues. V was pared by 6 bases and J by 5 bases, with 17 bases between. The germline V gene encodes CDR1 MRHNA and CDR2 SNTAGT. The CDR3 DNA sequence: TGTGCCAGCAGCCCCCTAGGCGGTACAAACAATGAGCAGTTCTTC. This translates into CASSPLGGTNNEQFF.

The chain combines TRBV29-1 with TRBJ2-1, with 10 bases that match TRBD1. After removal of 5 bases from V and 12 bases from J, the junction contained 7 bases not matched to a gene. The germline V gene encodes CDR1 SQVTM and CDR2 ANQGSEA. This CDR3 is built from 12 residues. Written as DNA, the CDR3 is TGCAGCGTTCCGGACAGGGGGGTTGGGCAGTTCTTC. Its translation is CSVPDRGVGQFF.

This chain joins TRBV5-1 and TRBJ2-3; no clear D gene. The germline V gene encodes CDR1 SGHRS and CDR2 YFSETQ. Trimming cost V 0 bases and J 7 bases, with 12 bases left between them. There are 14 residues in the CDR3. CDR3 amino acids: CASSLGEKAHTQYF. CDR3 DNA: TGCGCCAGCAGCTTGGGTGAGAAAGCTCATACGCAGTATTTT.

This chain connects TRBV5-8 to TRBJ2-7, with D possibly being TRBD1 (5 bases). In germline, CDR1 is SGHTS, CDR2 YDEGEE. The germline V and J ends were trimmed by 8 bases and 6 bases, with 21 bases remaining between them. This CDR3 is 14 amino acids long. The CDR3 DNA follows: TGTGCCAGATCAAAAAGGGCAAGGGGTTCCGAGCAGTACTTC. Translation: CARSKRARGSEQYF.

The gene calls are TRBV28 and TRBJ1-1, with 7 bases aligning to TRBD1. This CDR3 spans 15 amino acids. Germline loops: CDR1 MDHEN, CDR2 SYDVKM. V gave up 2 bases and J gave up 4 bases; unmatched junction bases: 7. The DNA for the CDR3 is TGTGCCAGCAGTTTAGTGAAGGGGGCAAGCACTGAAGCTTTCTTT. Translated, it gives CASSLVKGASTEAFF.

The chain links TRBV2 to TRBJ1-6, with 10 nucleotides matching TRBD1. Trimming removed 7 bases from V and 10 bases from J; junction bases left unmatched: 10. Germline V gene sequence: CDR1 SNHLY, CDR2 FYNNEI. The CDR3 spans 15 residues. The chain's CDR3 is CASKLDRGRESPLHF. Written as DNA, the CDR3 is TGTGCCAGCAAACTCGACAGGGGGCGGGAATCACCCCTCCACTTT.

This chain uses TRBV11-2 with TRBJ2-3; 10 bases agree with TRBD1. This CDR3 is built from 16 residues. Germline V gene data show CDR1 as SGHAT and CDR2 as FQNNGV. The J segment lost 5 bases and the V segment lost 5 bases, leaving 10 bases of the junction unmatched. This CDR3 reads CASSPLIGTGVDTQYF. CDR3 in DNA: TGTGCCAGCAGCCCCCTTATAGGGACAGGGGTAGATACGCAGTATTTT.

The chain couples TRBV5-1 to TRBJ1-2; D gene unclear. V dropped 4 bases and J dropped 1 base, with 8 bases sitting between them. Germline CDR1 SGHRS, CDR2 YFSETQ. The CDR3 spans 13 residues. The CDR3 DNA is TGCGCCAGCAGCCCCGAGGATAACTATGGCTACACCTTC. It specifies CASSPEDNYGYTF. The full variable domain, with the rest looked up from reference TRBV5-1 and TRBJ1-2, is KAGVTQTPRYLIKTRGQQVTLSCSPISGHRSVSWYQQTPGQGLQFLFEYFSETQRNKGNFPGRFSGRQFSNSRSEMNVSTLELGDSALYLCASSPEDNYGYTFGSGTRLTVV.

The V call is TRBV9, the J call TRBJ2-5, with D possibly being TRBD1 (6 bases). Between the trimmed V and J ends, which lost 4 bases and 2 bases, there was a span of 18 bases. Germline V CDR1 and CDR2: SGDLS, YYNGEE. The CDR3 sequence is 16 residues long. This chain's CDR3 is CASSPVRGGQQETQYF. Written as DNA, the CDR3 is TGTGCCAGCAGCCCAGTCCGAGGGGGACAACAAGAGACCCAGTACTTC.